One sample yielded the 18 T cell receptor beta chains listed below, sequenced in a study of T cells after yellow fever vaccination. TCRdb itself ran the 5' RACE reads through MiXCR, one entry per CDR3 protein. The sample lists approximately 10,000 distinct CDR3 sequences, around 5.8% seen once, with almost 0.95% in the top ten. The sample consisted of PBMCs, either bulk or a sorted T-cell subset (CD4+, CD8+, memory, or dextramer-sorted; not recorded which), taken on the day of the yellow fever booster vaccination. The source is a man aged 25-45 years who received the YFV17D yellow fever vaccine.

This clonotype counts as medium-sized. J is TRBJ2-3 and V is TRBV6-5, with TRBD1 as a possible D gene (5 bases). V lost 6 bases and J lost 4, with 11 bases in between. The CDR3 length is 13 residues. Germline loops: CDR1 MNHEY, CDR2 SVGAGI. The DNA of the CDR3 is TGTGCCAGCAGGCGTGACAGATCAGATACGCAGTATTTT. Protein sequence: CASRRDRSDTQYF.

V usage is TRBV4-1 and J usage is TRBJ2-6; TRBD1 agrees at 9 bases. This CDR3 contains 18 residues. Germline assignment: CDR1 MGHRA and CDR2 YSYEKL. V trimming: 3 bases; J trimming: 0 bases; junction bases outside the gene matches: 6. The CDR3 here is CASSQTGGGGSGANVLTF. CDR3 DNA: TGCGCCAGCAGCCAGACAGGGGGGGGGGGCTCTGGGGCCAACGTCCTGACTTTC.

This clonotype was recorded at least ten times. The CDR3 spells CASSYRSTSAKGEQFF. DNA for the CDR3: TGTGCCAGCAGTTACCGCTCGACTAGCGCGAAGGGTGAGCAGTTCTTC. The chain combines TRBV6-5 with TRBJ2-1; 8 bases agree with TRBD2. With 2 bases clipped from V and 9 bases from J, the junction kept 12 bases outside the gene matches. Germline CDR1 MNHEY, CDR2 SVGAGI. The CDR3 consists of 16 residues.

By share, this clonotype counts as medium-sized. The chain is built from TRBV20-1 and TRBJ2-5, with a possible D match to TRBD2 (6 bases). Germline CDR1 is DFQATT and CDR2 is SNEGSKA (reference sequence). This CDR3 comprises 14 residues. V was trimmed by 8 bases and J by 6 bases, leaving 22 bases between them. As DNA, the CDR3 is TGCAGTTCGACCCCTGCAGGGAGGCTGAAGACCCAGTACTTC. This codes for CSSTPAGRLKTQYF.

This clonotype was seen more than once but under ten times. One junction end does not reproduce the germline sequence, and a read error may be involved. The chain links TRBV20-1 to TRBJ2-3, with D hard to call. Germline V gene lookup returns CDR1 DFQATT and CDR2 SNEGSKA (reference sequence). The CDR3 is 17 residues long. The CDR3 DNA is TGCTGTGCTAACCGCCAACAACTACCGCCGAACACAGATACGCAGTATTTT. This gives the protein CCANRQQLPPNTDTQYF.

This clonotype was seen repeatedly, ten times or more. The chain recombines TRBV4-3 with TRBJ2-3, with 12 bases aligning to TRBD2. The J segment lost 10 bases and the V segment lost 1 base, leaving 6 bases of the junction unmatched. CDR3 length: 15 amino acids. Germline V lookup: CDR1 LGHNA, CDR2 YSLEER. CDR3 DNA sequence: TGCGCCAGCAGCCAAGGGAGGACTAGCGGGACTTCGCAGTATTTT. The encoded protein is CASSQGRTSGTSQYF.

This clonotype is labeled medium-sized. The chain carries TRBV5-1 and TRBJ2-7, with D uncertain. Germline loops: CDR1 SGHRS, CDR2 YFSETQ. The ends were cut back, 3 bases at V and 3 bases at J, with 10 bases in the middle. This CDR3 has 13 amino acids. CDR3 residues: CASSWDSGYEQYF. The CDR3 DNA is TGCGCCAGCAGCTGGGATTCGGGCTACGAGCAGTACTTC.

In its sample, this clonotype was seen many times. The gene calls are TRBV20-1 and TRBJ2-4; D unresolved. The CDR3 runs to 17 residues. In germline, CDR1 is DFQATT, CDR2 SNEGSKA (reference sequence). V lost 3 bases, J lost 6 bases, and 24 bases lay in between. CDR3 DNA: TGCAGTGCTAGCCCCACCACGTCCTTTGGCCCGGGAAACATTCAGTACTTC. This gives the protein CSASPTTSFGPGNIQYF.

This clonotype has at least ten counts. The chain has TRBV29-1 and TRBJ2-3; 8 nucleotides line up with TRBD1. Looked up from germline, CDR1 is SQVTM and CDR2 is ANQGSEA. The CDR3 totals 15 residues. With V trimmed by 6 bases and J by 1 base, 9 bases remained unmatched. CDR3 loop: CSVRTGMVGTDTQYF. Here the CDR3 DNA reads TGCAGCGTGAGGACAGGGATGGTCGGCACAGATACGCAGTATTTT.

This clonotype was recorded at least ten times. This sequence joins TRBV29-1 and TRBJ2-3; 9 bases are shared with TRBD1. The junction had 4 bases not matched to a gene; V was cut back by 6 bases and J by 0 bases. Germline V gives CDR1 SQVTM, CDR2 ANQGSEA. This CDR3 is built from 14 residues. The CDR3: CSVRGQGSTDTQYF. Written as DNA, the CDR3 is TGCAGCGTCAGAGGACAGGGGAGCACAGATACGCAGTATTTT.

The table lists this clonotype with many counts. The V call is TRBV5-1, the J call TRBJ2-5; 7 bases map to TRBD1. The V gene end was trimmed by 3 bases and the J gene end by 3 bases; junction bases not matched to a gene: 17. The CDR3 is 18 residues long. The germline V gene encodes CDR1 SGHRS and CDR2 YFSETQ. The CDR3 DNA reads TGCGCCAGCAGCTCCCCATGGCGGCCGGGACAGACTAAAGAGACCCAGTACTTC. Amino acids: CASSSPWRPGQTKETQYF.

By sample fraction, this clonotype is medium-sized (0.01 to 0.1%). The gene calls are TRBV20-1 and TRBJ1-5, with a tentative D call TRBD1 (6 bases). CDR1 and CDR2 (germline): DFQATT, SNEGSKA (reference sequence). The CDR3 runs 13 residues. The ends were cut back, 3 bases at V and 7 bases at J, with 13 bases in the middle. The CDR3 bases are TGCAGTGCTAGGAACAGGGCCGTCCAGCCCCAGCATTTT. This gives the protein CSARNRAVQPQHF.

This clonotype occurred many times. The chain combines TRBV23-1 with TRBJ2-5; 9 nucleotides line up with TRBD1. TRBV23-1 is designated an ORF whose function remains uncertain. The V and J ends lost 2 bases and 3 bases, in that order; junction bases with no gene match: 7. This CDR3 contains 16 residues. CDR3 DNA: TGCGCCAGCAGTCAAACGGGACAGGGCGAAAAAGAGACCCAGTACTTC. It yields the protein CASSQTGQGEKETQYF.

This clonotype was detected ten times or more. The rearrangement links TRBV6-5 to TRBJ1-1; 7 nucleotides match TRBD1. J lost 1 base, V lost 6 bases, and 5 bases had no gene match. CDR3 length: 14 amino acids. Germline V CDR1 and CDR2: MNHEY, SVGAGI. Here the CDR3 DNA reads TGTGCCAGCAGGCCGGGACAGCCGAACACTGAAGCTTTCTTT. It codes for CASRPGQPNTEAFF.

This clonotype was seen ten or more times. The J gene is TRBJ1-6, the V gene TRBV10-3; D might be TRBD1 (6 bases). Looked up from germline, CDR1 is ENHRY and CDR2 is SYGVKD. The ends were cut back, 9 bases at V and 5 bases at J, with 14 bases in the middle. The length of the CDR3 is 14 residues. CDR3 coding DNA: TGTGCCATACAAACAGGGTCGGATAATTCACCCCTCCACTTT. Translation gives CAIQTGSDNSPLHF.

At least ten counts were recorded for this clonotype. The rearrangement links TRBV12-3 or TRBV12-4 to TRBJ2-6, with no clear D. CDR3 size: 19 residues. Trimming took 7 bases from V and 0 from J, leaving 22 bases between them. CDR3 in DNA: TGTGCCAGCATCGAAGGCCGGGTGGGGAAAAACTCTGGGGCCAACGTCCTGACTTTC. It encodes CASIEGRVGKNSGANVLTF.

This clonotype was seen more than once but under ten times. The J gene is TRBJ1-5, the V gene TRBV11-2; 8 bases match TRBD1. Germline lookup yields CDR1 SGHAT and CDR2 FQNNGV. The CDR3 spans 14 residues. The V gene end was trimmed by 3 bases and the J gene end by 2 bases; junction bases not matched to a gene: 0. Here the CDR3 DNA reads TGTGCCAGCAGCTTGACAGGGGGCAATCAGCCCCAGCATTTT. Protein: CASSLTGGNQPQHF. The full variable domain, rest sourced from reference TRBV11-2 and TRBJ1-5, is EAGVAQSPRYKIIEKRQSVAFWCNPISGHATLYWYQQILGQGPKLLIQFQNNGVVDDSQLPKDRFSAERLKGVDSTLKIQPAKLEDSAVYLCASSLTGGNQPQHFGDGTRLSIL.

Ten or more counts support this clonotype. The chain joins TRBV14 to TRBJ2-7; D ambiguous. The CDR3 runs to 15 residues. CDR1 SGHDN and CDR2 FVKESK come from the germline V gene. Trimming shortened V by 3 bases and J by 5 bases, and 17 bases separated the two germline ends. The CDR3 reads CASSQIEAIRNEQYF. In DNA form, the CDR3 reads TGTGCCAGCAGCCAGATAGAGGCAATCCGGAACGAGCAGTACTTC.